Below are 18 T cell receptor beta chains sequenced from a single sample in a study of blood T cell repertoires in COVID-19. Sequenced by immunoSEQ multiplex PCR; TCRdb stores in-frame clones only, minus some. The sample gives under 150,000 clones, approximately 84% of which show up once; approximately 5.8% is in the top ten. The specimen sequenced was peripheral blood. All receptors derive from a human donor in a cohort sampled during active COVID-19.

CDR3 coding DNA: TGTGCCAGCAGCGTAGCCCCGGGTGGCTACGAGCAGTACTTC. Protein sequence: CASSVAPGGYEQYF. The chain links TRBV9 to TRBJ2-7; no reliable D call. The V gene's germline CDR1 is SGDLS and CDR2 YYNGEE. Trimming pared 0 bases from V and 3 bases from J, leaving 10 bases between. The CDR3 runs 14 residues.

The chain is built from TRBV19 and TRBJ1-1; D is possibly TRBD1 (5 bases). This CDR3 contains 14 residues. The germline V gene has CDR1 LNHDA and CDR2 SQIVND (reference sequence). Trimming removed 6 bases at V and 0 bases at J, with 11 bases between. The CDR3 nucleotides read TGTGCCAGTAGGGCGGAGGGGATGAACACTGAAGCTTTCTTT. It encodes CASRAEGMNTEAFF.

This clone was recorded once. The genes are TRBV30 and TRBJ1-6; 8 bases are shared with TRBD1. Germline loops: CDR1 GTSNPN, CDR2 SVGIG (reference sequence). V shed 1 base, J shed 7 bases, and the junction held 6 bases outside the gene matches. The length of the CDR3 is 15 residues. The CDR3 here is CAWSGQGSSNSPLHF. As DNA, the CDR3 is TGTGCCTGGAGTGGACAGGGGTCCAGCAATTCACCCCTCCACTTT.

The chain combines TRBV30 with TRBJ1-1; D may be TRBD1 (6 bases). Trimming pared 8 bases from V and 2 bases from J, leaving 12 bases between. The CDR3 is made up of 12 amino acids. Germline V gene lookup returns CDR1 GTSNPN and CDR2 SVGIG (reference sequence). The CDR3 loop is CALNRDNTEAFF. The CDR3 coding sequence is TGTGCCCTAAACAGGGATAACACTGAAGCTTTCTTT.

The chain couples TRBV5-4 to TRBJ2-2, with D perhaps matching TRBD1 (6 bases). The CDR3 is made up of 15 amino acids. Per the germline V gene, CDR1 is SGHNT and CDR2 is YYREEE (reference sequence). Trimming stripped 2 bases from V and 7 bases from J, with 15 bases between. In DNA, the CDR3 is TGTGCCAGCAGCTTTGTCACAGGGTTTGGCGGGGAGCTGTTTTTT. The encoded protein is CASSFVTGFGGELFF.

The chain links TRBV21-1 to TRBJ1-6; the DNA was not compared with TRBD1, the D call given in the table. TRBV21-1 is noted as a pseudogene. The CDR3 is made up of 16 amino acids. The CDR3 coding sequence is TGTGCCAGCAGCAGGACAGGGAGCTCCTATAATTCACCCCTCCACTTT. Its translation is CASSRTGSSYNSPLHF.

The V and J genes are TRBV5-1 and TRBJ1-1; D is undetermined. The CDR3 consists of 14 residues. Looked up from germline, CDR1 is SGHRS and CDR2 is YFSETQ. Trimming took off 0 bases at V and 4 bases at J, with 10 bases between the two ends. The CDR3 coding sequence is TGCGCCAGCAGCTTGGACCGGGAAGGCACTGAAGCTTTCTTT. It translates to CASSLDREGTEAFF.

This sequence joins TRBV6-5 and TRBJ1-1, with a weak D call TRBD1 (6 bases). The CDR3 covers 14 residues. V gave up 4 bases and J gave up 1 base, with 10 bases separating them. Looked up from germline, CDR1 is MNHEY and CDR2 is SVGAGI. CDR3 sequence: CASSSRGRNTEAFF. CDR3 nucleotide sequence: TGTGCCAGCAGTTCCAGGGGTCGGAACACTGAAGCTTTCTTT.

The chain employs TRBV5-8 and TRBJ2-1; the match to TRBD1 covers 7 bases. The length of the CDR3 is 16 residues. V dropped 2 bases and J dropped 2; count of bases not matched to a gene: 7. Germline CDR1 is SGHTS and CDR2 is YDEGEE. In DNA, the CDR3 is TGTGCCAGCAGCTTAGACCCGGGGACAGCCTACAATGAGCAGTTCTTC. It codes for CASSLDPGTAYNEQFF.

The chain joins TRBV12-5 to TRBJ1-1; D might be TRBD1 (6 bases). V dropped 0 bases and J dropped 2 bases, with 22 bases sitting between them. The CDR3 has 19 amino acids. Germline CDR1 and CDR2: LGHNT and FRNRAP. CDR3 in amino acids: CASGLVLPGVTEGNTEAFF. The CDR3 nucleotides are TGTGCTAGTGGTTTGGTACTCCCAGGGGTAACAGAGGGAAACACTGAAGCTTTCTTT.

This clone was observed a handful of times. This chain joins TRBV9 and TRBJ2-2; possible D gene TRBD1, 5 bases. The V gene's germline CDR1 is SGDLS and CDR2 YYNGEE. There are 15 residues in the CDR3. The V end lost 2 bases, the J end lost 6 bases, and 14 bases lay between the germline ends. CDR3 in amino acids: CASSVQGRVAGELFF. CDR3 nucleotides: TGTGCCAGCAGCGTCCAGGGCCGGGTCGCCGGGGAGCTGTTTTTT. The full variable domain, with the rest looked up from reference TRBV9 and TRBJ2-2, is DSGVTQTPKHLITATGQRVTLRCSPRSGDLSVYWYQQSLDQGLQFLIQYYNGEERAKGNILERFSAQQFPDLHSELNLSSLELGDSALYFCASSVQGRVAGELFFGEGSRLTVL.

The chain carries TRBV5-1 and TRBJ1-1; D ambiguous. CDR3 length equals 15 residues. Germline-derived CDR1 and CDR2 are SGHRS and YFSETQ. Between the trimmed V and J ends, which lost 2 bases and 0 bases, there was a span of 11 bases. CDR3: CASSFVAQMNTEAFF. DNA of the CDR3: TGCGCCAGCAGCTTCGTGGCACAGATGAACACTGAAGCTTTCTTT.

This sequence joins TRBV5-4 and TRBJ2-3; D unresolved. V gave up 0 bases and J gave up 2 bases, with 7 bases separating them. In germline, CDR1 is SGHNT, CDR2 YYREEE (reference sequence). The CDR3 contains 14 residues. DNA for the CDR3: TGTGCCAGCAGCTTGGTGGGCTTCACAGATACGCAGTATTTT. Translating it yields CASSLVGFTDTQYF.

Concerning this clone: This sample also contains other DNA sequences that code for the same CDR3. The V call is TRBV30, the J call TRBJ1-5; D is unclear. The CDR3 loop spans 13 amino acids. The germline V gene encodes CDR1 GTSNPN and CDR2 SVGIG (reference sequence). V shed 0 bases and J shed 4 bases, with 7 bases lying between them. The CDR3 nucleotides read TGTGCCTGGAGTGTACGAGGGAATCAGCCCCAGCATTTT. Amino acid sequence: CAWSVRGNQPQHF.

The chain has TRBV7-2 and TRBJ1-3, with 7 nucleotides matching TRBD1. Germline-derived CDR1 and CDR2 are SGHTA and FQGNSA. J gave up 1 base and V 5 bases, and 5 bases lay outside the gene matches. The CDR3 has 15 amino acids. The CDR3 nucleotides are TGTGCCAGCAGCCCATACAGGGGTTCTGGAAACACCATATATTTT. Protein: CASSPYRGSGNTIYF.

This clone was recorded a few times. In nucleotides, the CDR3 is TGTGCCAGCAGACAGACAGGGGGTAATAATGAAAAACTGTTTTTT. Protein: CASRQTGGNNEKLFF. J is TRBJ1-4 and V is TRBV7-2, with 9 bases fitting TRBD1. The ends lost 6 bases at V and 4 bases at J; junction bases unmatched: 6. The length of the CDR3 is 15 residues. Germline V gene data show CDR1 as SGHTA and CDR2 as FQGNSA.

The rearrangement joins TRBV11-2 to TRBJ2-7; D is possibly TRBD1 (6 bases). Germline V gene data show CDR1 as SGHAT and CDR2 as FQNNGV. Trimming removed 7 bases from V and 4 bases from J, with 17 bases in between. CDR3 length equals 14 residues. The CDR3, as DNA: TGTGCCAGCACCTCGGAAGGGGGACGATACGAGCAGTACTTC. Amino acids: CASTSEGGRYEQYF.

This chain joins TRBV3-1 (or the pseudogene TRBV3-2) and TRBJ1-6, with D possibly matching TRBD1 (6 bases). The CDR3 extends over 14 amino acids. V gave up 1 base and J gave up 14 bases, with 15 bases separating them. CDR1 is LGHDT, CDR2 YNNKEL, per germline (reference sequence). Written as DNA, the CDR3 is TGTGCCAGCAGCCAAGTAGGTCAGGGGCAGGCCCTCCACTTT. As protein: CASSQVGQGQALHF.